One and the same sample provided the 7 T cell receptor beta chains below, sequenced in a study of technical replicates of blood from a few donors. Sequencing used immunoSEQ multiplex PCR; TCRdb keeps in-frame clones, though not all of them. This sample has about 66,000 clones, with roughly 92% found just once. The sequencing sample was made of PBMCs. These receptors were collected from a human donor in good health. Some clones in this sample may be carry-over from other donors' samples.

This chain uses TRBV10-3 with TRBJ2-6; D not certain. Germline CDR1 is ENHRY and CDR2 is SYGVKD. The CDR3 has 15 residues. Trimming took 0 bases from V and 1 from J, leaving 4 bases between them. CDR3 sequence (DNA): TGTGCCATCAGTGAGTCGACATCTGGGGCCAACGTCCTGACTTTC. It codes for CAISESTSGANVLTF.

The chain is built from TRBV7-9 and TRBJ2-3, with a tentative D call TRBD2 (6 bases). Germline V gene lookup returns CDR1 SEHNR and CDR2 FQNEAQ (reference sequence). The CDR3 is 11 residues long. With 11 bases removed from V and 7 bases from J, the gap between germline ends came to 13 bases. The CDR3 loop is CAGGDSNTQYF. CDR3 bases: TGTGCCGGAGGGGATTCGAATACGCAGTATTTT.

The chain is built from TRBV7-2 and TRBJ2-7; D uncertain. CDR3 size: 14 residues. V was cut by 1 base and J by 0 bases, with 7 bases left in between. CDR1 and CDR2 (germline): SGHTA, FQGNSA. In DNA, the CDR3 is TGTGCCAGCAGCTTAGGACGGAGCTCCTACGAGCAGTACTTC. Its protein is CASSLGRSSYEQYF. Supplemented by reference TRBV7-2 and TRBJ2-7, the full variable domain reads GAGVSQSPSNKVTEKGKDVELRCDPISGHTALYWYRQSLGQGLEFLIYFQGNSAPDKSGLPSDRFSAERTGGSVSTLTIQRTQQEDSAVYLCASSLGRSSYEQYFGPGTRLTVT.

The V and J genes are TRBV2 and TRBJ2-7; 13 bases map to TRBD2. J was trimmed by 6 bases and V by 6 bases; bases with no gene match: 8. The germline CDR1 and CDR2 sequences are SNHLY and FYNNEI. The CDR3 totals 15 residues. The CDR3 nucleotides are TGTGCCAGCAGCCAAGGACTAGCGGGAGATCTCGAGCAGTACTTC. Protein product: CASSQGLAGDLEQYF. The full variable domain, its missing parts supplied by reference TRBV2 and TRBJ2-7, is EPEVTQTPSHQVTQMGQEVILRCVPISNHLYFYWYRQILGQKVEFLVSFYNNEISEKSEIFDDQFSVERPDGSNFTLKIRSTKLEDSAMYFCASSQGLAGDLEQYFGPGTRLTVT.

The chain links TRBV6-5 to TRBJ1-4; D not resolved. The germline gives CDR1 MNHEY, CDR2 SVGAGI. Deletions cut 2 bases from V and 0 bases from J, with 10 bases between. The CDR3 runs 16 residues. CDR3 residues: CASSYDYTATNEKLFF. The CDR3 DNA reads as TGTGCCAGCAGTTACGATTACACAGCAACTAATGAAAAACTGTTTTTT.

V usage is TRBV6-5 and J usage is TRBJ2-7; D is perhaps TRBD1 (6 bases). This CDR3 has 14 residues. With 4 bases removed from V and 2 bases from J, the gap between germline ends came to 12 bases. Germline V gives CDR1 MNHEY, CDR2 SVGAGI. The CDR3 spells CASSFDAGAYEQYF. CDR3 nucleotide sequence: TGTGCCAGCAGTTTCGATGCAGGGGCCTACGAGCAGTACTTC.

The rearrangement links TRBV18 to TRBJ2-2, with 9 nucleotides matching TRBD2. CDR1 KGHSH and CDR2 LQKENI come from the germline V gene. The CDR3 totals 16 residues. With 3 bases clipped from V and 4 bases from J, the junction kept 6 bases outside the gene matches. Here the CDR3 reads CASSPQGAGGTGELFF. CDR3 in DNA: TGTGCCAGCTCACCGCAAGGAGCGGGAGGCACCGGGGAGCTGTTTTTT.